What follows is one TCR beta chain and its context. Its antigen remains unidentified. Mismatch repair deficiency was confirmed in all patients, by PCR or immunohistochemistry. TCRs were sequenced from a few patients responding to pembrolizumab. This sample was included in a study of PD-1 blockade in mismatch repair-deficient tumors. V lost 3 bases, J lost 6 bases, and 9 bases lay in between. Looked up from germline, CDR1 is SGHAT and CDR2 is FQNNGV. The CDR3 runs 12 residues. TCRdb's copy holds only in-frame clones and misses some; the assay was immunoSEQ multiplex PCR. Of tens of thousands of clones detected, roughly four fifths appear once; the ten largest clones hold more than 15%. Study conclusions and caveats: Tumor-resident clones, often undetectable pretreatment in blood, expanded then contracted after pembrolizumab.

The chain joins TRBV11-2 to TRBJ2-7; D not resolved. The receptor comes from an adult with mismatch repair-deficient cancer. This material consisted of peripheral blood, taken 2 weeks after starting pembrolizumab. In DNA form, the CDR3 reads TGTGCCAGCAGCTTCGGACCGGGCGAGCAGTACTTC. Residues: CASSFGPGEQYF.